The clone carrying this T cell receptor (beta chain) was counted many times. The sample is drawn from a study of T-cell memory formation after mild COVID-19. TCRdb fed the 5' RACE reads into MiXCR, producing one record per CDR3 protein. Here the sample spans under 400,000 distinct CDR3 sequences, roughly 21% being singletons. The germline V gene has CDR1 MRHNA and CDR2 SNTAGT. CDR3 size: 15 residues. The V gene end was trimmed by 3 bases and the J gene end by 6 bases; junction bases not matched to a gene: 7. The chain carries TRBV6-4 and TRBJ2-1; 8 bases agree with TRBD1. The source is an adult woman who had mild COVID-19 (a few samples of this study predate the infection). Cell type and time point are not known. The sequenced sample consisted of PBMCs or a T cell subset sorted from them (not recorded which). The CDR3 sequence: CASSEKTGASNEQFF. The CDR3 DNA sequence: TGTGCCAGCAGTGAGAAGACAGGGGCGAGCAATGAGCAGTTCTTC.